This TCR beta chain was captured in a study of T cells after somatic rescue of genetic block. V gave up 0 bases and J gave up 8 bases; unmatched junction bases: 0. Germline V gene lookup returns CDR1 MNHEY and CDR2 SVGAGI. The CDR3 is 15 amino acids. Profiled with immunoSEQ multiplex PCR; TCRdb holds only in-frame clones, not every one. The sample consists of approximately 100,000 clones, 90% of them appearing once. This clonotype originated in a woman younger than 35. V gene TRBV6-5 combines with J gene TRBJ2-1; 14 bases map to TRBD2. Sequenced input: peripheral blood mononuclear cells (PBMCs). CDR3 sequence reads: CASSYSGLAGDEQFF. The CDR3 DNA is TGTGCCAGCAGTTACTCGGGACTAGCGGGAGATGAGCAGTTCTTC.